Following are 16 T cell receptor beta chains from one sample sequenced in a study of T cell responses to AZD1222 COVID-19 vaccine. TCRdb's table, derived via immunoSEQ multiplex PCR, lists solely in-frame clones and lacks some. The sample lists some 190,000 clones; around 90% were seen once. Specimen: peripheral blood, collected 28 days after the second AZD1222 dose. All receptors derive from an adult who received the AZD1222 COVID-19 vaccine.

The rearrangement links TRBV7-9 to TRBJ1-2; D remains ambiguous. This CDR3 spans 17 amino acids. Trimming shortened V by 5 bases and J by 4 bases, and 23 bases separated the two germline ends. The V gene's germline CDR1 is SEHNR and CDR2 FQNEAQ (reference sequence). The CDR3 DNA reads as TGTGCCAGCAGCACCCTCAGGCGGAGCTCGGGTGTCTATGGCTACACCTTC. Residues: CASSTLRRSSGVYGYTF.

CDR3 bases: TGTGCCAGCAGTTCAACCCCTGGACAGGGTGGGAATGAAAAACTGTTTTTT. It translates to CASSSTPGQGGNEKLFF. The chain joins TRBV27 to TRBJ1-4; 8 bases agree with TRBD1. The CDR3 totals 17 residues. V lost 4 bases to trimming and J lost 5 bases; unmatched junction nucleotides: 12. The V gene's germline CDR1 is MNHEY and CDR2 SMNVEV (reference sequence).

The gene calls are TRBV14 and TRBJ2-1, with 10 nucleotides matching TRBD2. Trimming cost V 1 base and J 12 bases; bases outside gene matches: 15. This CDR3 contains 17 residues. Germline V gene data show CDR1 as SGHDN and CDR2 as FVKESK. In nucleotides, the CDR3 is TGTGCCAGCAGCCAAGTTATAGCGGGAGGCCCGGCCCTAGGGCAGTTCTTC. It yields the protein CASSQVIAGGPALGQFF.

The V and J genes are TRBV18 and TRBJ1-6, with D perhaps TRBD1 (6 bases). The CDR3 is 15 amino acids. Germline V gives CDR1 KGHSH, CDR2 LQKENI. V was shortened by 5 bases and J by 6 bases, with 14 bases between the two germline ends. The CDR3 region is CASSTGTGSNSPLHF. DNA of the CDR3: TGTGCCAGCTCAACCGGTACAGGGTCTAATTCACCCCTCCACTTT.

The genes are TRBV5-1 and TRBJ2-1; 7 bases fit TRBD2. V was pared by 4 bases and J by 10 bases, with 17 bases of the junction left unmatched. Germline V gene sequence: CDR1 SGHRS, CDR2 YFSETQ. The CDR3 consists of 16 residues. CDR3 DNA: TGCGCCAGCAGCCCGTTAGGTTCTAGCGGTAAGACAGAGCAGTTCTTC. It encodes CASSPLGSSGKTEQFF.

The CDR3, as DNA: TGTGCCAGCAGCCACCCCCTCAGAAGGAACACTGAAGCTTTCTTT. Translation: CASSHPLRRNTEAFF. This chain joins TRBV4-2 and TRBJ1-1; D unclear. Trimming stripped 3 bases from V and 1 base from J, with 12 bases between. The V gene's germline CDR1 is LGHNA and CDR2 YNFKEQ. CDR3 size: 15 residues.

This clone was counted a single time. The V gene is TRBV11-1, the J gene TRBJ2-2; tentatively, D is TRBD1 or TRBD2 (5 bases each). Germline lookup yields CDR1 SGHAT and CDR2 FQDESV (reference sequence). The CDR3 totals 14 residues. With 5 bases removed from V and 6 bases from J, the gap between germline ends came to 13 bases. The CDR3 region has the DNA TGTGCCAGCAGCCCCCCCGGGACGTCCGGGGAGCTGTTTTTT. Translating gives CASSPPGTSGELFF.

The J gene is TRBJ2-3, the V gene TRBV7-3, with TRBD2 matching over 8 bases. V shed 5 bases and J 1 base; nucleotides not matched to a gene: 8. The CDR3 contains 16 residues. The germline gives CDR1 SGHTA, CDR2 FQGTGA. CDR3 amino acids: CASSPWSGGGTDTQYF. CDR3 DNA sequence: TGTGCCAGCAGCCCATGGTCGGGGGGGGGCACAGATACGCAGTATTTT. Together with reference TRBV7-3 and TRBJ2-3, the CDR3 gives the full variable domain: GAGVSQTPSNKVTEKGKYVELRCDPISGHTALYWYRQSLGQGPEFLIYFQGTGAADDSGLPNDRFFAVRPEGSVSTLKIQRTERGDSAVYLCASSPWSGGGTDTQYFGPGTRLTVL.

This clone was seen only once. This rearrangement joins TRBV4-3 to TRBJ2-5; TRBD2 agrees at 8 bases. CDR1 LGHNA and CDR2 YSLEER come from the germline V gene. V dropped 2 bases and J dropped 5; count of bases not matched to a gene: 4. The length of the CDR3 is 14 residues. CDR3: CASSQLAGLETQYF. The CDR3 DNA reads as TGCGCCAGCAGCCAACTAGCGGGTCTGGAGACCCAGTACTTC.

This clone occurred a few times. This chain uses TRBV4-2 with TRBJ2-2, with TRBD1 matching over 7 bases. The ends lost 0 bases at V and 3 bases at J; junction bases unmatched: 10. The length of the CDR3 is 18 residues. Germline V gives CDR1 LGHNA, CDR2 YNFKEQ. Here the CDR3 DNA reads TGTGCCAGCAGCCAAGAGGGGGCCTGGGACAGTTACACCGGGGAGCTGTTTTTT. Protein product: CASSQEGAWDSYTGELFF.

The V gene is TRBV12-2, the J gene TRBJ1-3. TRBV12-2 corresponds to a pseudogene. This CDR3 is 12 amino acids long. DNA of the CDR3: TGTGCAAGTCGCCTAGGCGGAAACACCATATATTTT. Translating it yields CASRLGGNTIYF.

V gene TRBV4-2 combines with J gene TRBJ2-1, with D tentatively TRBD2 (6 bases). V shed 0 bases and J shed 4 bases, with 13 bases lying between them. The germline CDR1 and CDR2 sequences are LGHNA and YNFKEQ. The CDR3 totals 16 residues. CDR3 protein: CASSQDRVSGYNEQFF. The DNA of the CDR3 is TGTGCCAGCAGCCAAGATCGGGTTAGCGGTTACAATGAGCAGTTCTTC.

This chain connects TRBV13 to TRBJ2-5; D assignment may be TRBD1 or TRBD2 (6 bases each). The CDR3 extends over 15 amino acids. V lost 2 bases to trimming and J lost 3 bases, with 13 bases between them. The germline CDR1 and CDR2 sequences are PRHDT and FYEKMQ (reference sequence). Here the CDR3 reads CASSLSPGEEETQYF. DNA for the CDR3: TGTGCCAGCAGCTTATCACCAGGGGAGGAAGAGACCCAGTACTTC.

CDR3 loop: CASSSPARLGKTQYF. In DNA form, the CDR3 reads TGTGCCAGCAGTTCCCCTGCCCGGCTTGGAAAGACCCAGTACTTC. The gene calls are TRBV28 and TRBJ2-5; D uncertain. The V gene's germline CDR1 is MDHEN and CDR2 SYDVKM. CDR3 length: 15 amino acids. V was clipped by 4 bases and J by 6 bases, with 18 bases between them.

V usage is TRBV6-1 and J usage is TRBJ2-4; TRBD1 matches 7 bases. CDR1 is MNHNS and CDR2 is SASEGT in the germline V gene. The CDR3 consists of 17 residues. V shed 3 bases, J shed 0 bases, and the junction held 8 bases outside the gene matches. The DNA for the CDR3 is TGTGCCAGCAGTGACCGACAGGGCAGGGTAGCCAAAAACATTCAGTACTTC. Protein sequence: CASSDRQGRVAKNIQYF.

The rearrangement joins TRBV6-1 to TRBJ2-1; D is possibly TRBD2 (5 bases). V shed 2 bases and J shed 12 bases, with 8 bases lying between them. The CDR3 sequence is 11 residues long. Germline V gene sequence: CDR1 MNHNS, CDR2 SASEGT. The CDR3 here is CASSEIAGQFF. As DNA, the CDR3 is TGTGCCAGCAGTGAAATTGCGGGGCAGTTCTTC.